These T cell receptor beta chains were read from a single sample in a study of blood T cell repertoires in COVID-19. Measured with immunoSEQ multiplex PCR; TCRdb has only the in-frame clones, and not every one. The data hold approximately 180,000 clones, with approximately 87% observed a single time. Sequencing input: peripheral blood. All receptors derive from a person aged 70 to 79 with COVID-19, enrolled during active disease. The CDR3 runs from the conserved cysteine through the conserved F or W. Each record gives: D gene, clone size, V gene, J gene, CDR3 DNA, CDR3 protein. The D gene is left open where the match is weak. Clone size is stated in some rows and not others, as once, few, many or a class when expanded.

D: TRBD2; size: -; V: TRBV28; J: TRBJ2-5; DNA: TGTGCCAGCAGTAACCTTAGCGGGTTGCAAGAGACCCAGTACTTC; CDR3: CASSNLSGLQETQYF
D: -; size: -; V: TRBV5-1; J: TRBJ1-3; DNA: TGCGCCAGCAGCTTGTTCGGCTCTGGAAACACCATATATTTT; CDR3: CASSLFGSGNTIYF
D: -; size: -; V: TRBV5-8; J: TRBJ2-2; DNA: TGTGCCAGCAGCCCGGGTGTGGTCCGCACCGGGGAGCTGTTTTTT; CDR3: CASSPGVVRTGELFF
D: -; size: -; V: TRBV12-5; J: TRBJ2-2; DNA: TGTGCTAGTGGACTCCATCAGGGGGGACACACCGGGGAGCTGTTTTTT; CDR3: CASGLHQGGHTGELFF
D: -; size: once; V: TRBV5-1; J: TRBJ2-2; DNA: TGCGCCAGCAGCTTGGGGGAGTTAACCGGGGAGCTGTTTTTT; CDR3: CASSLGELTGELFF
D: -; size: -; V: TRBV18; J: TRBJ2-7; DNA: TGTGCCAGCTCACCAGGGGCCTCCTACGAGCAGTACTTC; CDR3: CASSPGASYEQYF
D: TRBD1; size: -; V: TRBV7-3; J: TRBJ2-2; DNA: TGTGCCAGCATCTGTTGGGACAGGGGTGCGAACACCGGGGAGCTGTTTTTT; CDR3: CASICWDRGANTGELFF
D: TRBD2; size: once; V: TRBV7-8; J: TRBJ2-6; DNA: TGTGCCAGCAGCTTAGTTCGCCTAGCGGTTGTCCCTGGGGCCAACGTCCTGACTTTC; CDR3: CASSLVRLAVVPGANVLTF
D: TRBD2; size: -; V: TRBV3-1/TRBV3-2; J: TRBJ2-1; DNA: TGTGCCAGCAGCCGACCGGGGACTAGCGGCAATGAGCAGTTCTTC; CDR3: CASSRPGTSGNEQFF
D: TRBD1; size: -; V: TRBV12-3/TRBV12-4; J: TRBJ1-1; DNA: TGTGCCAGCAGTTTCCAGGGGGATACTGAAGCTTTCTTT; CDR3: CASSFQGDTEAFF
D: TRBD1; size: -; V: TRBV19; J: TRBJ2-7; DNA: TGTGCCAGTAGATCACAGGGGGCCGAGCAGTACTTC; CDR3: CASRSQGAEQYF
D: -; size: few; V: TRBV19; J: TRBJ2-2; DNA: TGTGCCAGTAAGAGCATTTATGACACCGGGGAGCTGTTTTTT; CDR3: CASKSIYDTGELFF
D: -; size: once; V: TRBV14; J: TRBJ2-3; DNA: TGTGCCAGCAGCCTCCGGGACTTGACAGATACGCAGTATTTT; CDR3: CASSLRDLTDTQYF
D: -; size: few; V: TRBV6-5; J: TRBJ1-6; DNA: TGTGCCAGCCGGGCAGGGGCCTCCTATAATTCACCCCTCCACTTT; CDR3: CASRAGASYNSPLHF
D: -; size: few; V: TRBV5-5; J: TRBJ1-6; DNA: TGTGCCAGCAGCTTGGCCGGGTCCCGTAATTCACCCCTCCACTTT; CDR3: CASSLAGSRNSPLHF
D: -; size: -; V: TRBV6-5; J: TRBJ2-3; DNA: TGTGCCAGCCTGGACTCCACAGATACGCAGTATTTT; CDR3: CASLDSTDTQYF
D: -; size: -; V: TRBV6-2/TRBV6-3; J: TRBJ1-6; DNA: TGTGCCAGCAGCAGCCCTCAGGGATCCTATAATTCACCCCTCCACTTT; CDR3: CASSSPQGSYNSPLHF
D: TRBD1; size: -; V: TRBV6-6; J: TRBJ2-7; DNA: TGTGCCAGCAGCATACAGGGGCGACACGAGCAGTACTTC; CDR3: CASSIQGRHEQYF
D: TRBD1; size: -; V: TRBV5-4; J: TRBJ2-5; DNA: TGTGCCAGCAGCTCGACAGGGGGAGAAGAGACCCAGTACTTC; CDR3: CASSSTGGEETQYF
D: TRBD1; size: -; V: TRBV5-4; J: TRBJ2-2; DNA: TGTGCCAGCAGCTTTGGACAGGGACGGACCGGGGAGCTGTTTTTT; CDR3: CASSFGQGRTGELFF
D: TRBD1; size: -; V: TRBV11-2; J: TRBJ1-1; DNA: TGTGCCAGCAGCCTAGGACAGGCCGCGAACACTGAAGCTTTCTTT; CDR3: CASSLGQAANTEAFF
D: -; size: -; V: TRBV15; J: TRBJ1-2; DNA: TGTGCCACCAGCAGAGATTTGGCAGGGTGGGGCTACACCTTC; CDR3: CATSRDLAGWGYTF
D: -; size: -; V: TRBV11-2; J: TRBJ2-7; DNA: TGTGCCAGCAGCTCCCGGGGGGCGGGTCTGATCTACGAGCAGTACTTC; CDR3: CASSSRGAGLIYEQYF
D: TRBD2; size: -; V: TRBV12-5; J: TRBJ2-1; DNA: TGTGCTAGTGGTTTGTCCGGACTAGCGGGAGGGGTCGATGAGCAGTTCTTC; CDR3: CASGLSGLAGGVDEQFF
D: -; size: few; V: TRBV7-9; J: TRBJ1-6; DNA: TGTGCCAGCAGATCCTACACAGGGTCCTATAATTCACCCCTCCACTTT; CDR3: CASRSYTGSYNSPLHF
D: -; size: few; V: TRBV7-6; J: TRBJ1-1; DNA: TGTGCCAGCAGCGTGGACACGAACACTGAAGCTTTCTTT; CDR3: CASSVDTNTEAFF
D: -; size: few; V: TRBV9; J: TRBJ2-7; DNA: TGTGCCAGCAGCGTAGACCCAGCGCCGAACTACGAGCAGTACTTC; CDR3: CASSVDPAPNYEQYF
D: TRBD2; size: -; V: TRBV12-3/TRBV12-4; J: TRBJ2-7; DNA: TGTGCCAGCAGTTTTAGCGGGTACGAGCAGTACTTC; CDR3: CASSFSGYEQYF
D: -; size: -; V: TRBV7-3; J: TRBJ1-1; DNA: TGTGCCAGCAGCTCGACCGGGCAGGGTTGGGCTGAAGCTTTCTTT; CDR3: CASSSTGQGWAEAFF
D: -; size: -; V: TRBV18; J: TRBJ2-5; DNA: TGTGCCAGCTCACCAACGGAGCGACTACCCCGGGGAGAGACCCAGTACTTC; CDR3: CASSPTERLPRGETQYF
D: TRBD1; size: -; V: TRBV7-9; J: TRBJ1-2; DNA: TGTGCCATTTTCCGGGACAGGGGAAATCCGAACTATGGCTACACCTTC; CDR3: CAIFRDRGNPNYGYTF
D: -; size: -; V: TRBV29-1; J: TRBJ2-1; DNA: TGCAGCGTTGTAGGACGGGACACTGGCGGCAATGAGCAGTTCTTC; CDR3: CSVVGRDTGGNEQFF
D: -; size: -; V: TRBV9; J: TRBJ2-5; DNA: TGTGCCAGCAGCGTTGGGGGGGGCACAGCAAGAAACAGTAAAACCCAGTACTTC; CDR3: CASSVGGGTARNSKTQYF
D: TRBD2; size: -; V: TRBV9; J: TRBJ2-5; DNA: TGTGCCAGCAGCGTACAGGGACTAGCCCCAGAGACCCAGTACTTC; CDR3: CASSVQGLAPETQYF
D: -; size: -; V: TRBV11-2; J: TRBJ2-5; DNA: TGTGCCAGCAGCTCCTACGAGACCCAGTACTTC; CDR3: CASSSYETQYF
D: -; size: -; V: TRBV5-5; J: TRBJ1-5; DNA: TGTGCCAGCAGCTTGACAGCAACCAGGGCTTATAGCAATCAGCCCCAGCATTTT; CDR3: CASSLTATRAYSNQPQHF
D: TRBD2; size: -; V: TRBV9; J: TRBJ2-3; DNA: TGTGCCAGCAGCGTGAGTCCGGGGGGGTCCCTTCCTTCCACCACAGATACGCAGTATTTT; CDR3: CASSVSPGGSLPSTTDTQYF
D: -; size: -; V: TRBV21-1; J: TRBJ2-7; DNA: TGTGCCAGCAGCAAAGTGAGGGGGCCTACCTACGAGCAGTACTTC; CDR3: CASSKVRGPTYEQYF
D: -; size: -; V: TRBV5-1; J: TRBJ1-2; DNA: TGCGCCAGCAGACCCGCTGACAGGCTGAACTATGGCTACACCTTC; CDR3: CASRPADRLNYGYTF